The 25 T cell receptor beta chains reported below all come from one sample, sequenced in a study of T cells in localized non-small cell lung cancer. The data were produced by immunoSEQ multiplex PCR, yet TCRdb's version contains in-frame clones alone and is incomplete. The sample has around 94,000 clones, around 90% seen once. Here the sequenced sample was peripheral blood, taken before any cancer treatment. These TCRs come from a man between 40 and 70 years old with stage I squamous cell lung carcinoma.

The CDR3, as DNA: TGTGCCAGCTCACCCCAACGGGACAGGGTTTCCTACGAGCAGTACTTC. As protein: CASSPQRDRVSYEQYF. The chain carries TRBV18 and TRBJ2-7; 9 bases line up with TRBD1. This CDR3 is built from 16 residues. Germline trimming cut 3 bases from V and 1 base from J; bases unmatched to any gene: 7. Germline values: CDR1 KGHSH, CDR2 LQKENI.

The rearrangement joins TRBV7-2 to TRBJ1-5; D unclear. The CDR3 totals 15 residues. Germline V gene sequence: CDR1 SGHTA, CDR2 FQGNSA. The V gene lost 5 bases and the J gene lost 4 bases, with 15 bases spanning the gap. CDR3: CASSPTGRGNQPQHF. CDR3 DNA sequence: TGTGCCAGCAGCCCTACTGGACGGGGAAATCAGCCCCAGCATTTT.

The chain employs TRBV2 and TRBJ1-6; D gene ambiguous. The germline V gene has CDR1 SNHLY and CDR2 FYNNEI. CDR3 size: 13 residues. Trimming removed 2 bases from V and 7 bases from J, with 6 bases in between. DNA of the CDR3: TGTGCCAGCAGTGAACGGAAAAATTCACCCCTCCACTTT. Protein product: CASSERKNSPLHF.

The chain combines TRBV16 with TRBJ1-1; possibly TRBD1 for D (6 bases). CDR1 is KGHSY, CDR2 FQNENV, per germline. Trimming took 4 bases from V and 8 from J, leaving 17 bases between them. The CDR3 is 14 residues long. CDR3 in amino acids: CASSPEPRTAEAFF. The DNA for the CDR3 is TGTGCCAGCAGCCCAGAACCCCGGACAGCAGAAGCTTTCTTT.

The chain carries TRBV7-6 and TRBJ1-2; tentative D call: TRBD1 (5 bases). The CDR3 consists of 16 residues. V was cut by 1 base and J by 7 bases, with 19 bases left in between. The germline gives CDR1 SGHVS, CDR2 FNYEAQ. CDR3 protein: CASSLEFGHRRSGYTF. CDR3 nucleotide sequence: TGTGCCAGCAGCTTAGAATTCGGACATCGGAGGAGTGGCTACACCTTC.

The chain recombines TRBV6-5 with TRBJ2-7; tentatively, D is TRBD2 (5 bases). The CDR3 totals 16 residues. The germline gives CDR1 MNHEY, CDR2 SVGAGI. The germline V and J ends were trimmed by 2 bases and 4 bases, with 18 bases remaining between them. Here the CDR3 reads CASSYGRHLRGYEQYF. The CDR3 DNA sequence: TGTGCCAGCAGTTACGGGAGACACCTACGAGGTTACGAGCAGTACTTC.

The chain carries TRBV14 and TRBJ2-1; D is possibly TRBD2 (6 bases). The CDR3 length is 15 residues. CDR1 and CDR2 (germline): SGHDN, FVKESK. Between the trimmed V and J ends, which lost 4 bases and 4 bases, there was a span of 14 bases. CDR3 sequence reads: CASSPGLPNYNEQFF. The CDR3 bases are TGTGCCAGCAGCCCGGGACTGCCGAATTACAATGAGCAGTTCTTC. The full variable domain, completed using reference TRBV14 and TRBJ2-1, is EAGVTQFPSHSVIEKGQTVTLRCDPISGHDNLYWYRRVMGKEIKFLLHFVKESKQDESGMPNNRFLAERTGGTYSTLKVQPAELEDSGVYFCASSPGLPNYNEQFFGPGTRLTVL.

CDR3 sequence (DNA): TGTGCCAGCAGCTTGGAATGGACAGGTGGGAACACTGAAGCTTTCTTT. As protein: CASSLEWTGGNTEAFF. The chain joins TRBV5-5 to TRBJ1-1; 7 bases fit TRBD1. The germline gives CDR1 SGHKS, CDR2 YYEKEE (reference sequence). The length of the CDR3 is 16 residues. Trimming at V came to 0 bases and at J to 1 base, leaving 6 bases not matched to a gene.

The V gene is TRBV27, the J gene TRBJ1-1, with 8 bases matching TRBD1. The germline V gene encodes CDR1 MNHEY and CDR2 SMNVEV (reference sequence). The CDR3 has 14 residues. Germline trimming cut 5 bases from V and 4 bases from J; bases unmatched to any gene: 6. The CDR3, as DNA: TGTGCCAGCAGTCGTCAGGGGGCGAGCACTGAAGCTTTCTTT. Translation gives CASSRQGASTEAFF.

The gene calls are TRBV7-9 and TRBJ1-1, with D possibly being TRBD1 (6 bases). V was clipped by 5 bases and J by 1 base, with 14 bases between them. Germline V gene lookup returns CDR1 SEHNR and CDR2 FQNEAQ (reference sequence). This CDR3 contains 15 residues. Here the CDR3 reads CASSPKQGPNTEAFF. The CDR3 DNA is TGTGCCAGCAGCCCTAAACAGGGTCCGAACACTGAAGCTTTCTTT.

J is TRBJ2-7 and V is TRBV11-2, with 9 positions matching TRBD1. After removal of 4 bases from V and 7 bases from J, the junction contained 14 bases not matched to a gene. Germline CDR1 is SGHAT and CDR2 is FQNNGV. The CDR3 has 16 amino acids. The CDR3 loop is CASSSLRQGVIREQYF. The CDR3 bases are TGTGCCAGCAGCTCGTTACGACAGGGGGTGATTAGGGAGCAGTACTTC.

This clone was seen many times. This sequence joins TRBV2 and TRBJ1-2; D not resolved. Germline loops: CDR1 SNHLY, CDR2 FYNNEI. V dropped 5 bases and J dropped 4 bases, with 17 bases sitting between them. The CDR3 covers 15 residues. As DNA, the CDR3 is TGTGCCAGCAGTTCTCCCCGAACAGTGCTCTATGGCTACACCTTC. This gives the protein CASSSPRTVLYGYTF.

For this clone: Additional DNA sequences in this sample encode the identical CDR3. This chain joins TRBV30 and TRBJ2-3, with D perhaps matching TRBD1 (5 bases). The CDR3 totals 12 residues. Trimming stripped 5 bases from V and 2 bases from J, with 8 bases between. CDR1 and CDR2 from the germline V gene are GTSNPN and SVGIG (reference sequence). CDR3 protein: CAWGQATDTQYF. In DNA form, the CDR3 reads TGTGCCTGGGGACAAGCCACAGATACGCAGTATTTT.

The chain uses TRBV14 and TRBJ1-6; unclear D gene. V lost 0 bases, J lost 6 bases, and 9 bases lay in between. Per the germline V gene, CDR1 is SGHDN and CDR2 is FVKESK. CDR3 length: 15 residues. In DNA form, the CDR3 reads TGTGCCAGCAGCCAAGAGCAAGGGTCTAATTCACCCCTCCACTTT. This gives the protein CASSQEQGSNSPLHF. The full variable domain, in which reference TRBV14 and TRBJ1-6 provide the parts outside the CDR3, is EAGVTQFPSHSVIEKGQTVTLRCDPISGHDNLYWYRRVMGKEIKFLLHFVKESKQDESGMPNNRFLAERTGGTYSTLKVQPAELEDSGVYFCASSQEQGSNSPLHFGNGTRLTVT.

In its sample, this clone was seen once. The chain links TRBV18 to TRBJ1-5, with TRBD1 as a possible D gene (6 bases). Trimming took 6 bases from V and 4 from J, leaving 16 bases between them. The CDR3 is made up of 15 amino acids. CDR1 KGHSH and CDR2 LQKENI come from the germline V gene. The CDR3 DNA sequence: TGTGCCAGCTCCGCAATAGGACAGCCAAATCAGCCCCAGCATTTT. Its translation is CASSAIGQPNQPQHF.

The chain is built from TRBV4-1 and TRBJ1-1; D perhaps matches TRBD1 (5 bases). The V end was cut by 2 bases, the J end by 5 bases, with 24 bases between. This CDR3 region has 18 residues. CDR1 and CDR2 from the germline V gene are MGHRA and YSYEKL. The CDR3 here is CASSQLLGSTDSPTEAFF. CDR3 bases: TGCGCCAGCAGCCAACTATTAGGGTCGACCGACAGTCCGACTGAAGCTTTCTTT.

This chain uses TRBV7-6 with TRBJ1-5; D might be TRBD1 (5 bases). The length of the CDR3 is 13 residues. V was trimmed by 1 base and J by 6 bases, leaving 7 bases between them. Germline V gives CDR1 SGHVS, CDR2 FNYEAQ. CDR3 sequence (DNA): TGTGCCAGCAGCTTAGACAGGTCTCAGCCCCAGCATTTT. Amino acid sequence: CASSLDRSQPQHF. Drawing the rest from reference TRBV7-6 and TRBJ1-5, the complete variable domain is GAGVSQSPRYKVTKRGQDVALRCDPISGHVSLYWYRQALGQGPEFLTYFNYEAQQDKSGLPNDRFSAERPEGSISTLTIQRTEQRDSAMYRCASSLDRSQPQHFGDGTRLSIL.

This sequence joins TRBV6-1 and TRBJ2-3, with a weak D call TRBD1 (7 bases). From germline, CDR1 is MNHNS and CDR2 SASEGT. This CDR3 comprises 16 residues. Trimming cost V 4 bases and J 0 bases, with 14 bases left between them. Written as DNA, the CDR3 is TGTGCCAGCAGTGCCAGGGGGGAACGAAGCACAGATACGCAGTATTTT. Encoded protein: CASSARGERSTDTQYF.

This clone has more than one count but fewer than ten. The J gene is TRBJ2-5, the V gene TRBV2; the D gene is possibly TRBD2 (6 bases). CDR1 is SNHLY, CDR2 FYNNEI, per germline. The CDR3 has 13 amino acids. The ends were cut back, 2 bases at V and 2 bases at J, with 6 bases in the middle. DNA for the CDR3: TGTGCCAGCAGTGAACGGGGGCAAGAGACCCAGTACTTC. Protein product: CASSERGQETQYF.

The chain joins TRBV10-1 to TRBJ2-3, with D possibly being TRBD1 (7 bases). CDR1 and CDR2 (germline): WNHNN, SYGVQD (reference sequence). V was clipped by 1 base and J by 6 bases, with 17 bases between them. The CDR3 has 16 amino acids. In DNA, the CDR3 is TGCGCCAGCAGTGAGTGGGGCAGGGGGGATAAGGATACGCAGTATTTT. Its translation is CASSEWGRGDKDTQYF.

The genes are TRBV30 and TRBJ1-5, with TRBD1 as a possible D gene (5 bases). Germline CDR1 and CDR2: GTSNPN and SVGIG (reference sequence). This CDR3 comprises 14 residues. The ends were cut back, 2 bases at V and 4 bases at J, with 12 bases in the middle. The CDR3 DNA reads TGTGCCTGGAGTAGAGACAGAGCGAATCAGCCCCAGCATTTT. Amino acids: CAWSRDRANQPQHF.

CDR3 in DNA: TGTGCCAGCAGTTACGGACAGAAAACTGGGGCCAACGTCCTGACTTTC. It translates to CASSYGQKTGANVLTF. The chain has TRBV6-5 and TRBJ2-6; possibly TRBD1 for D (6 bases). In germline, CDR1 is MNHEY, CDR2 SVGAGI. V was pared by 2 bases and J by 2 bases, with 10 bases between. There are 16 residues in the CDR3.

The chain is built from TRBV19 and TRBJ1-6; D is possibly TRBD1 (5 bases). With 3 bases removed from V and 9 bases from J, the gap between germline ends came to 15 bases. Germline V gene sequence: CDR1 LNHDA, CDR2 SQIVND (reference sequence). CDR3 length equals 15 residues. The CDR3 loop is CASSINERQSSPLHF. The CDR3 nucleotides read TGTGCCAGTAGTATTAATGAGAGACAGAGTTCACCCCTCCACTTT.

This clone was observed once. The J gene is TRBJ2-3, the V gene TRBV18; 8 bases agree with TRBD2. The ends lost 3 bases at V and 0 bases at J; junction bases unmatched: 2. CDR1 is KGHSH, CDR2 LQKENI, per germline. There are 15 residues in the CDR3. CDR3 sequence: CASSPPGGSTDTQYF. CDR3 nucleotide sequence: TGTGCCAGCTCACCCCCGGGGGGGAGCACAGATACGCAGTATTTT.

The rearrangement joins TRBV28 to TRBJ1-4, with D maybe TRBD1 (5 bases). V was clipped by 1 base and J by 0 bases, with 9 bases between them. The CDR3 is 16 residues long. The germline V gene has CDR1 MDHEN and CDR2 SYDVKM. The CDR3 DNA reads TGTGCCAGCAGTTTATTCCAGACAGCAACTAATGAAAAACTGTTTTTT. Translation gives CASSLFQTATNEKLFF.